The sequence of this T cell receptor beta chain was determined in a study of blood T cell repertoires in COVID-19 (TCRdb year 2020). With regard to the full study: Samples covering the acute and convalescent phases of COVID-19 were provided by collaborators in the United States, Italy and Spain. The prospective study material was composed of cDNA or gDNA derived from T cells, B-cell-depleted T cells, or PBMCs. Deeply sampled blood TCRbeta repertoires from subjects exposed to, actively infected with, or recovered from COVID-19 were included in the dataset. The repertoires were released in a freely available public database meant as a resource for research on the immune response to SARS-CoV-2. The samples were drawn from two sources: the first 160 participants of the ongoing ImmuneRACE study, and over 1,000 subjects contributed by 6 global collaborators. Sample metadata almost always included a de-identified subject ID, COVID-19 status, age in years and sex. Where available, HLA class I and class II types were obtained from metadata supplied by the sample provider rather than from assay-based typing.

At one collaborating source in Seattle, patients were enrolled during active infection and were followed longitudinally through the course of disease. Whole blood was collected in K2EDTA tubes by collaborating institutions according to the institutions' own protocols. For TCRbeta analysis, collaborators shipped samples in one of three forms: frozen whole blood, isolated PBMCs, or DNA extracted from either of those sample types. Note on this clone: What antigen it recognizes has not been identified. No qualities accompany the bases; no much larger clone lies one base away.

The immunoSEQ Assay, a bias-controlled multiplex PCR, was used to amplify TCRbeta CDR3 regions from genomic DNA. As for how the authors treated the data: The number of nucleated cells in each sample was estimated by amplification of reference gene primers within the assay. To quantify the absolute abundance of each unique TCRbeta CDR3 rearrangement, sequence reads were collapsed and filtered. For each sample, productive Simpson clonality was calculated as the square root of Simpson's diversity index across productive rearrangements. TCRdb carries this immuneACCESS record with in-frame sequences only. Its versions omit some clonotypes, under half of them owing to an unresolved V gene in the studies checked, with the rest unexplained. V, J and clone size reflect that table, while D and trimming were determined from the DNA. The sample table holds 150,000 to 200,000 clones, of which roughly nine tenths were seen once. The top ten clones comprise approximately 11% of the sample.

What the research found in general, with its limitations: The quantity of clinical and demographic metadata differed by source and by participant and was supplied without curation.

V has 3 bases trimmed and J has 6 bases trimmed; junction bases matching no gene number 7. As encoded in the germline V gene, CDR1 is SGHRS while CDR2 is YFSETQ. The CDR3 covers 15 residues, taking in both the cysteine and the phenylalanine. The CDR3 DNA has 45 bases and is translated from base 1. The sequence is built from TRBV5-1 and TRBJ1-5; 9 central nucleotides agree with TRBD1. The sample consisted of peripheral blood. This receptor was obtained from a woman in her fifties or sixties with COVID-19, enrolled during active disease. CDR3 reads: CASSSTGGAGQPQHF. The nucleotide sequence is TGCGCCAGCAGCTCAACAGGGGGCGCGGGTCAGCCCCAGCATTTT.